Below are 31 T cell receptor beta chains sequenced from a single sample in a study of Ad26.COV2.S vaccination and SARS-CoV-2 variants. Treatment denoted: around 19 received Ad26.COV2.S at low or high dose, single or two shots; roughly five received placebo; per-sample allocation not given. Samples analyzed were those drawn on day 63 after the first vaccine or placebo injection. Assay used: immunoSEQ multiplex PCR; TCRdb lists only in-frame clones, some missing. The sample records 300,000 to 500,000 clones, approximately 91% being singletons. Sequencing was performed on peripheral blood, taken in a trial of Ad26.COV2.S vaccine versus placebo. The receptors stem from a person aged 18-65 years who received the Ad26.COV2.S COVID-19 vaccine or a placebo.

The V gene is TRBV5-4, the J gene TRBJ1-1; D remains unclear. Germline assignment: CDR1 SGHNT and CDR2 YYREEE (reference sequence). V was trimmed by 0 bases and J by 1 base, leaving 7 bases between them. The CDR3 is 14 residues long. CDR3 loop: CASSLDRENTEAFF. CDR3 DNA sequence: TGTGCCAGCAGCTTGGACAGAGAGAACACTGAAGCTTTCTTT.

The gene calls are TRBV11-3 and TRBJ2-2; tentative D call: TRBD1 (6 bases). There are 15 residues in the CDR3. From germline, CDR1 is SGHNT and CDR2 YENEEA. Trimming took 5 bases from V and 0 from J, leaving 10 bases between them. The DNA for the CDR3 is TGTGCCAGCAGCACGGACAGAGCGAACACCGGGGAGCTGTTTTTT. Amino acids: CASSTDRANTGELFF.

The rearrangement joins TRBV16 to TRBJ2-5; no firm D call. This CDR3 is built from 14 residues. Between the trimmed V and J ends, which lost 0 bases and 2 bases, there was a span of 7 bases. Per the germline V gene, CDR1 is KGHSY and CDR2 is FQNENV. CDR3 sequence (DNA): TGTGCCAGCAGCCAATCAGCAGTTCAAGAGACCCAGTACTTC. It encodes CASSQSAVQETQYF.

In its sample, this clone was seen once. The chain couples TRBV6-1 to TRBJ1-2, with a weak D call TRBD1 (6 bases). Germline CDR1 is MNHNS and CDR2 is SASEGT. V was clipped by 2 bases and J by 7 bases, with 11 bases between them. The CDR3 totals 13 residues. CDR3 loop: CASSEISGAGYTF. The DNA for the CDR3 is TGTGCCAGCAGTGAAATTTCGGGGGCTGGCTACACCTTC.

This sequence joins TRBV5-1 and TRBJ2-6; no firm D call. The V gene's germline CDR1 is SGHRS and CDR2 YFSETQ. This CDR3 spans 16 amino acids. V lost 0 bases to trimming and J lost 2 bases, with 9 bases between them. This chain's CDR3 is CASSLGAVAGANVLTF. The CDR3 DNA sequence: TGCGCCAGCAGCTTGGGGGCGGTGGCTGGGGCCAACGTCCTGACTTTC.

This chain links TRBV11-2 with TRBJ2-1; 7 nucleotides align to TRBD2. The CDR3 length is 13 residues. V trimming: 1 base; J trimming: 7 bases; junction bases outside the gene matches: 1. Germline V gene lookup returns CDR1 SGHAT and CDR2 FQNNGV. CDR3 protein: CASSLALANEQFF. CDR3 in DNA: TGTGCCAGCAGCTTAGCACTAGCGAATGAGCAGTTCTTC.

CDR3 protein: CASSSKQITDTQYF. In DNA form, the CDR3 reads TGCGCCAGCAGCTCAAAACAGATCACAGATACGCAGTATTTT. The chain is built from TRBV5-1 and TRBJ2-3, with unresolved D. Trimming removed 3 bases at V and 2 bases at J, with 10 bases between. The CDR3 spans 14 residues. Germline-derived CDR1 and CDR2 are SGHRS and YFSETQ.

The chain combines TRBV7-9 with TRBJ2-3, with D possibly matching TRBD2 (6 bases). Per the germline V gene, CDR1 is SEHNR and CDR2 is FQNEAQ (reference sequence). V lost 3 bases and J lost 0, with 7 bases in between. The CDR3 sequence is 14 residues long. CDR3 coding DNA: TGTGCCAGCAGCTTCCGGGGGAGCACAGATACGCAGTATTTT. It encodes CASSFRGSTDTQYF.

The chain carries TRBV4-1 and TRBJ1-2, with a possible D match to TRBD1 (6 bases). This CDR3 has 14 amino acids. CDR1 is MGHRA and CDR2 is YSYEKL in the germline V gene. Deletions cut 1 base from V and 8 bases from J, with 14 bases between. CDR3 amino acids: CASSQVIEGGGYTF. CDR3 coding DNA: TGCGCCAGCAGCCAAGTAATCGAGGGGGGCGGCTACACCTTC.

The CDR3 DNA reads as TGTGCCAGTATAGTGGCAGGTGGGAATGAGCAGTTCTTC. It translates to CASIVAGGNEQFF. The chain employs TRBV19 and TRBJ2-1; D ambiguous. Germline V gene lookup returns CDR1 LNHDA and CDR2 SQIVND (reference sequence). This CDR3 has 13 residues. V lost 7 bases and J 7 bases, leaving 14 bases between the germline ends.

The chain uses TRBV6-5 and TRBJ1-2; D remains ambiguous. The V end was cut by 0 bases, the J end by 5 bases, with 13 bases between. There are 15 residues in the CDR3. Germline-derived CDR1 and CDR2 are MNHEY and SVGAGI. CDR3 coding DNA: TGTGCCAGCAGTTACTCAGGACCGCTCTGGTATGGCTACACCTTC. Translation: CASSYSGPLWYGYTF.

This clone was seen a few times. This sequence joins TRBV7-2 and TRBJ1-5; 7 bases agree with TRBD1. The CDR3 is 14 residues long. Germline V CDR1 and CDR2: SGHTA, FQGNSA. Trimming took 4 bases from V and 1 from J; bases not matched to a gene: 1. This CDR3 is CASSSTGSNQPQHF. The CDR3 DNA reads TGTGCCAGCAGCTCGACAGGGAGCAATCAGCCCCAGCATTTT.

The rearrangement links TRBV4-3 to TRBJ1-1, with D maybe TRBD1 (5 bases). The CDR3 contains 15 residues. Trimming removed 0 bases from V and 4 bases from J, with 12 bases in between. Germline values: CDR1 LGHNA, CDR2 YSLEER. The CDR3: CASSQDLRGGTEAFF. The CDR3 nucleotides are TGCGCCAGCAGCCAAGATCTTAGGGGAGGCACTGAAGCTTTCTTT.

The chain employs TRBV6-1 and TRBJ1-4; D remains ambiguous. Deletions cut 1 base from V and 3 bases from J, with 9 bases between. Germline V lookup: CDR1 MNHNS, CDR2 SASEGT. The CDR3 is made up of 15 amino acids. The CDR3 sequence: CASSEVPGPNEKLFF. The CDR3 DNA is TGTGCCAGCAGTGAAGTCCCCGGCCCTAATGAAAAACTGTTTTTT.

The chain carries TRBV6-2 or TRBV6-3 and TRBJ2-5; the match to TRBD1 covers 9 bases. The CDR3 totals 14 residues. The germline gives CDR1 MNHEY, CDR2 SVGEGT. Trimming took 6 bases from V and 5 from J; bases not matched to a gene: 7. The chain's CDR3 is CASSFPGTGETQYF. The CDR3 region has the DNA TGTGCCAGCAGCTTTCCCGGGACAGGGGAGACCCAGTACTTC.

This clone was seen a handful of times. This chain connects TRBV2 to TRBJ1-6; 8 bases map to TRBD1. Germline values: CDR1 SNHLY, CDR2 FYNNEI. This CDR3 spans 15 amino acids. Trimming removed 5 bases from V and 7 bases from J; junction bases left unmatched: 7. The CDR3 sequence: CASSKDRGGNSPLHF. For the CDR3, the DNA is TGTGCCAGCAGTAAAGACAGGGGCGGCAATTCACCCCTCCACTTT.

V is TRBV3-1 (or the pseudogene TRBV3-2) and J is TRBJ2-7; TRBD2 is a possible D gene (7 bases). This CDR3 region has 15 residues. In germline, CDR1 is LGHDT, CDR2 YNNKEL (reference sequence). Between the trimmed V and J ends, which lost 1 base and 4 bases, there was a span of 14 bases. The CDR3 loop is CASSQGGGYAYEQYF. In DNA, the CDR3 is TGTGCCAGCAGCCAAGGGGGGGGCTACGCGTACGAGCAGTACTTC.

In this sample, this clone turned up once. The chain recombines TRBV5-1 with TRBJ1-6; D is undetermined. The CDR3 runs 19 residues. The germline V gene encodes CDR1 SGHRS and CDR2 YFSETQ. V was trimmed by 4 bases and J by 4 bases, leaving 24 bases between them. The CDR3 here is CASSPNFYNPTGYNSPLHF. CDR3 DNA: TGCGCCAGCAGCCCGAATTTTTACAACCCAACGGGGTATAATTCACCCCTCCACTTT.

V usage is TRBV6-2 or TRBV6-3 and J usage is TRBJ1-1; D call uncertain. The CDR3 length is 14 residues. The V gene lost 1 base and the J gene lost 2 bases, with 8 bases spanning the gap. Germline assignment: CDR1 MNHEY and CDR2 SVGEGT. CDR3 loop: CASSYWGRNTEAFF. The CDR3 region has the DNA TGTGCCAGCAGTTACTGGGGAAGAAACACTGAAGCTTTCTTT.

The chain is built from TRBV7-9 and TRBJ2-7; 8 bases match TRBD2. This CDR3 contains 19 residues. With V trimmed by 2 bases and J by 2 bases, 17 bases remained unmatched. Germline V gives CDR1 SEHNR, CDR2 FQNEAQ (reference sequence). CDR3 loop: CASSLFKERKRGKPYEQYF. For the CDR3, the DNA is TGTGCCAGCAGCTTATTTAAAGAAAGGAAGCGGGGGAAACCCTACGAGCAGTACTTC.

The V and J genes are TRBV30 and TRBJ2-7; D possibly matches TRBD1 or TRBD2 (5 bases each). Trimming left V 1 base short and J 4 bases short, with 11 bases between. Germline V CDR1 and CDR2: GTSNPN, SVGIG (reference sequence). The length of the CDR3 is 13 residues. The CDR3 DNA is TGTGCCTGGAGTGATGGGACGGGGTACGAGCAGTACTTC. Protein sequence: CAWSDGTGYEQYF.

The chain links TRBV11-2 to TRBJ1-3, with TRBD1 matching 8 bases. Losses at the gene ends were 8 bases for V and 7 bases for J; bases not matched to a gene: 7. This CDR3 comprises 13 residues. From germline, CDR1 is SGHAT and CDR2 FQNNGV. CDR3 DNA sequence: TGTGCCAGCTCTATGGGACAGGCGAACACCATATATTTT. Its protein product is CASSMGQANTIYF.

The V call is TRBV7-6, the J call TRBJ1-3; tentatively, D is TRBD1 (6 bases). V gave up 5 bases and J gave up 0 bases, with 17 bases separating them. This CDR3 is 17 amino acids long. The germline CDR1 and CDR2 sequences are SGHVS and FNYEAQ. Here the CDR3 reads CASSGRLTGSSGNTIYF. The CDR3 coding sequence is TGTGCCAGCAGCGGCCGTTTGACAGGAAGCTCTGGAAACACCATATATTTT.

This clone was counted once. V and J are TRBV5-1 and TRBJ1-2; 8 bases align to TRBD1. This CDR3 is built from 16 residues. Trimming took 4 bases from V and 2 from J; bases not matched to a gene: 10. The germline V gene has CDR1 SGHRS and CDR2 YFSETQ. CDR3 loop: CASSPEPGQENYGYTF. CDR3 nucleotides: TGCGCCAGCAGCCCAGAACCGGGACAGGAGAACTATGGCTACACCTTC.

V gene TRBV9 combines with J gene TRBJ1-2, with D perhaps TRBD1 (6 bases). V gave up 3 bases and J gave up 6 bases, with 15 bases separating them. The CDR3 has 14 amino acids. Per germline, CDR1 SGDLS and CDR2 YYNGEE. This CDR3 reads CASSAEGRDNGYTF. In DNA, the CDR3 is TGTGCCAGCAGCGCTGAGGGACGGGACAATGGCTACACCTTC. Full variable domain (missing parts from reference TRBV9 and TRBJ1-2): DSGVTQTPKHLITATGQRVTLRCSPRSGDLSVYWYQQSLDQGLQFLIQYYNGEERAKGNILERFSAQQFPDLHSELNLSSLELGDSALYFCASSAEGRDNGYTFGSGTRLTVV.

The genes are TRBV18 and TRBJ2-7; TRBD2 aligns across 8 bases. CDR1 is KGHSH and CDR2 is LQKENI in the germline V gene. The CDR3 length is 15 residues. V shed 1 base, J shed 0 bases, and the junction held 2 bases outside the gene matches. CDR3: CASSPRGGPSYEQYF. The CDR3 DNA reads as TGTGCCAGCTCACCACGCGGGGGGCCCTCCTACGAGCAGTACTTC.

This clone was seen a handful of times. DNA of the CDR3: TGCGCCAGCAGCCAAGGGCAGGCCTACGAGCAGTACTTC. This gives the protein CASSQGQAYEQYF. The chain uses TRBV4-1 and TRBJ2-7; D ambiguous. The germline CDR1 and CDR2 sequences are MGHRA and YSYEKL. V lost 1 base and J lost 2, with 6 bases in between. The CDR3 spans 13 residues.

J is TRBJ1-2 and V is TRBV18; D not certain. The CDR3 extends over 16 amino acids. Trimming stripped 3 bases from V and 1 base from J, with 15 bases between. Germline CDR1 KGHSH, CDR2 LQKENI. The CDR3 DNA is TGTGCCAGCTCACCTTTCCCTGACAAAATTAACTATGGCTACACCTTC. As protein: CASSPFPDKINYGYTF.

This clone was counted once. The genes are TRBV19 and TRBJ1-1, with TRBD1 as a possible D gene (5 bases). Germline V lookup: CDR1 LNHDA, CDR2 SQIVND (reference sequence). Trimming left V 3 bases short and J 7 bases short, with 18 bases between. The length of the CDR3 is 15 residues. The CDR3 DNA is TGTGCCAGTAGTATTTGGGGCAGGGCCGAAGATGAAGCTTTCTTT. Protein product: CASSIWGRAEDEAFF.

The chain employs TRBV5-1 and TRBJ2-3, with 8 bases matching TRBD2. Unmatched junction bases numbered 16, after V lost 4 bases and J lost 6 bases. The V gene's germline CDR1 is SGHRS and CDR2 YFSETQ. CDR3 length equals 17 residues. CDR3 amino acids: CASSLGPLRGGEDTQYF. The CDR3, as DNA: TGCGCCAGCAGCCTTGGGCCTCTTCGGGGGGGAGAGGATACGCAGTATTTT. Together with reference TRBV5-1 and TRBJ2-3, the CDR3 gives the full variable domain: KAGVTQTPRYLIKTRGQQVTLSCSPISGHRSVSWYQQTPGQGLQFLFEYFSETQRNKGNFPGRFSGRQFSNSRSEMNVSTLELGDSALYLCASSLGPLRGGEDTQYFGPGTRLTVL.

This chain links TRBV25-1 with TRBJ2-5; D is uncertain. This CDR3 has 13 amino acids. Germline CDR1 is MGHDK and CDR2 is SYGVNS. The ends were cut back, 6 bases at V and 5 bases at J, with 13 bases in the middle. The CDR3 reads CASSPLFPETQYF. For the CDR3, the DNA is TGTGCCAGCAGCCCACTATTCCCGGAGACCCAGTACTTC.